The 27 T cell receptor beta chains below all came from one sample that was sequenced in a study of OX40 agonist ivuxolimab in advanced cancers. Assay: immunoSEQ multiplex PCR; the TCRdb copy retains only in-frame clones and omits some. This table has 70,000 or so clones, around 80% appearing once. Specimen: CD4+ or CD8+ T cells sorted from blood, collected in a trial of the OX40 agonist ivuxolimab. These receptors were obtained from an adult with an advanced solid tumor such as melanoma, head and neck, liver or kidney cancer.

V gene TRBV7-8 combines with J gene TRBJ1-1; 7 nucleotides agree with TRBD1. The CDR3 is 14 amino acids. After removal of 0 bases from V and 5 bases from J, the junction contained 3 bases not matched to a gene. Germline values: CDR1 SGHVS, CDR2 FQNEAQ. The CDR3 region has the DNA TGTGCCAGCAGCTTAGCCCAGGGGGGGACTGAAGCTTTCTTT. Its translation: CASSLAQGGTEAFF.

This sequence joins TRBV6-4 and TRBJ1-6; 8 bases are shared with TRBD1. Trimming removed 4 bases from V and 10 bases from J; junction bases left unmatched: 15. Per germline, CDR1 MRHNA and CDR2 SNTAGT. The CDR3 consists of 17 residues. The DNA for the CDR3 is TGTGCCAGCAGTGCCCACCCCGGACAGGGAGAATCCTCACCCCTCCACTTT. Its protein product is CASSAHPGQGESSPLHF.

The chain has TRBV27 and TRBJ2-2, with TRBD1 as a possible D gene (6 bases). The CDR3 covers 16 residues. Germline V gene sequence: CDR1 MNHEY, CDR2 SMNVEV (reference sequence). V lost 7 bases to trimming and J lost 1 base, with 16 bases between them. In nucleotides, the CDR3 is TGTGCCAGCAAGACAGGCCGCAGGGGGAACACCGGGGAGCTGTTTTTT. Translated: CASKTGRRGNTGELFF.

This clone was recorded only once. The chain employs TRBV5-1 and TRBJ2-5; 7 positions match TRBD2. V was pared by 4 bases and J by 2 bases, with 5 bases of the junction left unmatched. This CDR3 has 14 residues. From germline, CDR1 is SGHRS and CDR2 YFSETQ. CDR3 nucleotides: TGCGCCAGCAGCATACTAGCGACGCAAGAGACCCAGTACTTC. Translation gives CASSILATQETQYF.

This chain joins TRBV7-3 and TRBJ2-2, with TRBD1 as a possible D gene (6 bases). V dropped 4 bases and J dropped 2 bases, with 8 bases sitting between them. The CDR3 contains 14 residues. Germline CDR1 reads SGHTA; CDR2 reads FQGTGA. The CDR3 protein is CASSSGQNTGELFF. CDR3 sequence (DNA): TGTGCCAGCAGCTCGGGACAAAACACCGGGGAGCTGTTTTTT.

This clone was found once. The chain uses TRBV29-1 and TRBJ2-1; the D gene is possibly TRBD1 (5 bases). The V gene's germline CDR1 is SQVTM and CDR2 ANQGSEA. Trimming took 5 bases from V and 12 from J, leaving 14 bases between them. This CDR3 is built from 11 residues. Here the CDR3 reads CSVSGYSGQFF. The DNA for the CDR3 is TGCAGCGTTTCAGGGTACAGTGGGCAGTTCTTC.

The chain is built from TRBV2 and TRBJ1-4; D ambiguous. In germline, CDR1 is SNHLY, CDR2 FYNNEI. The CDR3 extends over 17 amino acids. The germline V and J ends were trimmed by 3 bases and 2 bases, with 16 bases remaining between them. DNA of the CDR3: TGTGCCAGCAGTGAGATCCGGAGCGCCGAGACTAATGAAAAACTGTTTTTT. It codes for CASSEIRSAETNEKLFF.

The chain joins TRBV10-1 to TRBJ2-4; TRBD1 agrees at 9 bases. This CDR3 spans 22 amino acids. Germline loops: CDR1 WNHNN, CDR2 SYGVQD (reference sequence). Germline trimming cut 5 bases from V and 3 bases from J; bases unmatched to any gene: 26. The CDR3 DNA is TGCGCCAGCAGTCCAACCCCACAGGGGGCGTCCGAAGGAGATTATGGCAAAAACATTCAGTACTTC. It encodes CASSPTPQGASEGDYGKNIQYF.

The genes are TRBV11-2 and TRBJ1-1, with D uncertain. V was pared by 2 bases and J by 8 bases, with 6 bases between. Germline V gene sequence: CDR1 SGHAT, CDR2 FQNNGV. The CDR3 runs 11 residues. The CDR3, as DNA: TGTGCCAGCAGCTTATTGAGGGAAGCTTTCTTT. This translates into CASSLLREAFF.

This sequence joins TRBV7-2 and TRBJ1-2; D gene ambiguous. There are 13 residues in the CDR3. Deletions cut 5 bases from V and 2 bases from J, with 9 bases between. Germline V gives CDR1 SGHTA, CDR2 FQGNSA. The chain's CDR3 is CASSPAWNYGYTF. In nucleotides, the CDR3 is TGTGCCAGCAGCCCAGCTTGGAACTATGGCTACACCTTC.

The chain links TRBV7-2 to TRBJ1-1, with 7 bases identical to TRBD1. CDR1 SGHTA and CDR2 FQGNSA come from the germline V gene. The CDR3 totals 15 residues. Germline trimming cut 5 bases from V and 3 bases from J; bases unmatched to any gene: 9. The CDR3 is CASSPTRDRHTEAFF. DNA for the CDR3: TGTGCCAGCAGCCCTACCCGGGACAGACACACTGAAGCTTTCTTT.

V is TRBV18 and J is TRBJ1-6; D is possibly TRBD1 (5 bases). The V gene lost 6 bases and the J gene lost 7 bases, with 13 bases spanning the gap. Germline CDR1 and CDR2: KGHSH and LQKENI. The CDR3 is made up of 14 amino acids. Written as DNA, the CDR3 is TGTGCCAGCTCCCCCGGGACGGGGAATTCACCCCTCCACTTT. It specifies CASSPGTGNSPLHF.

The chain is built from TRBV28 and TRBJ1-4, with 7 bases fitting TRBD1. With V trimmed by 5 bases and J by 8 bases, 11 bases remained unmatched. The CDR3 is 15 amino acids. Germline V gene sequence: CDR1 MDHEN, CDR2 SYDVKM. The CDR3 DNA follows: TGTGCCAGCAGTCCCCACAGGGGAGGGTACGAAAAACTGTTTTTT. Its protein product is CASSPHRGGYEKLFF.

The V gene is TRBV7-2, the J gene TRBJ2-6; 11 positions match TRBD1. CDR1 is SGHTA, CDR2 FQGNSA, per germline. Trimming at V came to 4 bases and at J to 3 bases, leaving 5 bases not matched to a gene. This CDR3 comprises 17 residues. In DNA form, the CDR3 reads TGTGCCAGCAGCTCCGGACAGGGGGCAGGTGGGGCCAACGTCCTGACTTTC. Translating it yields CASSSGQGAGGANVLTF.

The chain is built from TRBV2 and TRBJ2-5, with 15 bases aligning to TRBD2. Trimming cost V 6 bases and J 6 bases; bases outside gene matches: 20. There are 20 residues in the CDR3. Germline V CDR1 and CDR2: SNHLY, FYNNEI. The CDR3 sequence: CASSHPGLAGGPGGRKTQYF. CDR3 nucleotides: TGTGCCAGCAGCCACCCCGGACTAGCGGGGGGGCCTGGAGGTCGGAAGACCCAGTACTTC.

This chain connects TRBV7-9 to TRBJ2-3; the D call may be TRBD1 or TRBD2 (5 bases each). The CDR3 is 13 amino acids. The germline gives CDR1 SEHNR, CDR2 FQNEAQ (reference sequence). Trimming stripped 5 bases from V and 4 bases from J, with 10 bases between. The DNA for the CDR3 is TGTGCCAGCAGCATAGGGACCGCAGATACGCAGTATTTT. It codes for CASSIGTADTQYF. The full variable domain, in which reference TRBV7-9 and TRBJ2-3 provide the parts outside the CDR3, is DTGVSQNPRHKITKRGQNVTFRCDPISEHNRLYWYRQTLGQGPEFLTYFQNEAQLEKSRLLSDRFSAERPKGSFSTLEIQRTEQGDSAMYLCASSIGTADTQYFGPGTRLTVL.

The chain combines TRBV27 with TRBJ1-3; 8 bases are a match to TRBD1. This CDR3 contains 15 residues. Germline CDR1 is MNHEY and CDR2 is SMNVEV (reference sequence). J lost 4 bases, V lost 6 bases, and 8 bases had no gene match. The CDR3 DNA reads as TGTGCCAGCAGAGGGACAGGACGAGACGGAAACACCATATATTTT. It is translated as CASRGTGRDGNTIYF.

The CDR3 nucleotides read TGCGCCAGCAGCTTTACAGGGGGCTACAATGAGCAGTTCTTC. This encodes CASSFTGGYNEQFF. This chain connects TRBV5-1 to TRBJ2-1, with 8 bases identical to TRBD1. Unmatched junction bases numbered 1, after V lost 2 bases and J lost 3 bases. The CDR3 runs 14 residues. Germline-derived CDR1 and CDR2 are SGHRS and YFSETQ.

The gene calls are TRBV7-2 and TRBJ2-3, with D uncertain. The length of the CDR3 is 15 residues. V was pared by 5 bases and J by 5 bases, with 17 bases between. Germline CDR1 is SGHTA and CDR2 is FQGNSA. The CDR3 bases are TGTGCCAGCAGCGCTTCCGGACCTATCAAAGATACGCAGTATTTT. Translated, it gives CASSASGPIKDTQYF.

The chain recombines TRBV11-2 with TRBJ2-5; D uncertain. Germline lookup yields CDR1 SGHAT and CDR2 FQNNGV. CDR3 length: 14 amino acids. V lost 2 bases to trimming and J lost 2 bases, with 9 bases between them. As DNA, the CDR3 is TGTGCCAGCAGCTTACAGAGAGCACAAGAGACCCAGTACTTC. This sequence encodes CASSLQRAQETQYF.

This chain links TRBV6-6 with TRBJ1-1; D is undetermined. Germline CDR1 and CDR2: MNHNY and SVGAGI (reference sequence). The CDR3 consists of 14 residues. The V and J ends lost 8 bases and 0 bases respectively, with 13 bases between them. CDR3 sequence: CASLFRDMNTEAFF. DNA for the CDR3: TGTGCCAGCCTCTTCCGGGATATGAACACTGAAGCTTTCTTT.

This rearrangement joins TRBV11-2 to TRBJ2-1, with 9 nucleotides matching TRBD1. The germline V gene encodes CDR1 SGHAT and CDR2 FQNNGV. The CDR3 has 16 amino acids. V lost 0 bases to trimming and J lost 8 bases; unmatched junction nucleotides: 8. DNA of the CDR3: TGTGCCAGCAGCTTAGATCCCGGGACAGGGATCGATGAGCAGTTCTTC. As protein: CASSLDPGTGIDEQFF.

V usage is TRBV7-2 and J usage is TRBJ2-3; TRBD2 aligns across 7 bases. The V and J ends lost 2 bases and 3 bases, in that order; junction bases with no gene match: 2. The CDR3 runs to 14 residues. Germline V gives CDR1 SGHTA, CDR2 FQGNSA. CDR3 residues: CASSLWGGTDTQYF. DNA for the CDR3: TGTGCCAGCAGCTTATGGGGGGGTACAGATACGCAGTATTTT. The whole variable domain, filled in from reference TRBV7-2 and TRBJ2-3, reads GAGVSQSPSNKVTEKGKDVELRCDPISGHTALYWYRQSLGQGLEFLIYFQGNSAPDKSGLPSDRFSAERTGGSVSTLTIQRTQQEDSAVYLCASSLWGGTDTQYFGPGTRLTVL.

The sample holds a few counts of this clone. This CDR3 reads CASSSQVYTIYF. CDR3 in DNA: TGTGCCAGCAGCTCTCAGGTCTACACCATATATTTT. The chain employs TRBV7-9 and TRBJ1-3, with D uncertain. CDR1 is SEHNR, CDR2 FQNEAQ, per germline (reference sequence). This CDR3 is built from 12 residues. The ends were cut back, 4 bases at V and 8 bases at J, with 9 bases in the middle.

The chain joins TRBV10-3 to TRBJ1-2, with 10 bases lining up with TRBD1. CDR1 and CDR2 from the germline V gene are ENHRY and SYGVKD. The V segment lost 6 bases and the J segment 7 bases; nucleotides outside the gene matches: 8. CDR3 length equals 14 residues. The CDR3 DNA sequence: TGTGCCATCAGGACCGGGACAGGGGTTGTTGGCTACACCTTC. Translation: CAIRTGTGVVGYTF.

The chain uses TRBV14 and TRBJ2-2; D not certain. Trimming cost V 1 base and J 7 bases, with 13 bases left between them. The CDR3 is 15 amino acids. Germline-derived CDR1 and CDR2 are SGHDN and FVKESK. CDR3 in DNA: TGTGCCAGCAGCCAAGTCCAGGCACCGATCGGGGAGCTGTTTTTT. Its protein is CASSQVQAPIGELFF.

At least ten counts were recorded for this clone. V gene TRBV5-1 combines with J gene TRBJ1-5; weak D call: TRBD1 (5 bases). Germline V gives CDR1 SGHRS, CDR2 YFSETQ. With 4 bases removed from V and 2 bases from J, the gap between germline ends came to 13 bases. This CDR3 spans 15 amino acids. CDR3 in DNA: TGCGCCAGCAGCGAAGGGGCAGTGGGCAATCAGCCCCAGCATTTT. It yields the protein CASSEGAVGNQPQHF.